Detailed here is one T cell receptor (beta chain). Its binding antigen is unknown. Per-base qualities were not stored, and no clone one base away is much larger. This specimen belongs to a study of a mutant IDH1 vaccine in newly diagnosed glioma (dated by TCRdb to the early 2020s). Background on the whole study: Across visits V03 through V10, patients got a total of eight vaccinations, given in weeks 1, 3, 5, 7, 11, 15, 19 and 23. In the chemotherapy-containing groups, vaccination started alongside temozolomide cycles, whereas in patients who had radiotherapy alone it started 4-6 weeks after radiotherapy. The roughly 33 treated patients were about 60% male and roughly 40% female, with a mean age of around 40 years. Prior to enrollment, patients had been given standard therapy consisting of radiotherapy alone, temozolomide alone, or radiochemotherapy with temozolomide, with the combination given to most patients. Peripheral blood was collected at six visits: V03 (baseline), V05, V07, V10, V12 and V13. Longitudinal TCRB deep sequencing was done for some 26 treated patients, wherever samples were available for exploratory analyses.

Library creation used the immunoSEQ multiplex PCR assay. The hsTCRB Kit was used according to the manufacturer's protocol to amplify rearranged TCR beta chain sequences. Sequencing of TCRB libraries was carried out on an Illumina MiSeq. As for how the authors treated the data: The proprietary platform of the kit vendor was used for demultiplexing, trimming and gene mapping. TCRdb stores this immuneACCESS table with in-frame sequences only. Part of the clones is absent; in the studies checked, under half of the shortfall reflects unresolved V genes, and no reason is known for the rest. For V, J and clone size, that table is used; D and trimming come from the DNA. This sample comprises more than 20,000 clones, 79% of them detected only once. Jointly, the top ten make up 8% to 8.5% of the sample. Taken from the germline V gene (reference sequence), the CDR1 and CDR2 loops are SGHAT and FQDESV. The CDR3 starts with the cysteine, ends with the phenylalanine, and has 14 residues. Of all the DNA, just the CDR3 is kept, 42 bases in frame from base 1. Germline trimming: 4 bases from V, 3 bases from J; junction bases outside gene matches: 0.

General study outcomes and caveats: The authors stated that sample limitations prevented analyses of patient blood samples from being reproduced. Selection of PBMC samples for TCRB deep sequencing was based on availability. No apparent relationship was observed between pseudoprogression and alterations in the top peripheral T cell clonotypes detected by TCRB sequencing. Immune responses induced by the vaccine were seen in 90% to 95% of patients across multiple MHC alleles.

Interpreted using the paper, the time point label stands for: week 11, during vaccination. Every vaccine dose consisted of 300 ug of a 20-mer mutant IDH1 peptide in Montanide, administered subcutaneously together with topical imiquimod. The donors had newly diagnosed IDH1-mutant astrocytomas of WHO grade 3 or 4 that showed loss of nuclear ATRX. The samples were drawn from NOA16, a multicentre, single-arm, open-label phase I trial in Germany that tested a mutant IDH1 peptide vaccine in humans for the first time. Genomic DNA for TCRB sequencing was isolated from EDTA blood with the DNeasy Blood and Tissue Kit.

This clonotype originated in a man aged 35 to 55 with glioma. The sequencing here drew on PBMCs, taken from a glioma patient whose treatment included an IDH1 peptide vaccine. The chain is encoded by TRBV11-1 joined to TRBJ2-3; 11 central nucleotides agree with TRBD2. Read as DNA, the sequence is TGTGCCAGCAGCTGGACTAGCGGGACAGATACGCAGTATTTT. Its translation reads: CASSWTSGTDTQYF. With the rest looked up from the reference TRBV11-1 and TRBJ2-3 genes rather than sequenced, the full variable domain is EAEVAQSPRYKITEKSQAVAFWCDPISGHATLYWYRQILGQGPELLVQFQDESVVDDSQLPKDRFSAERLKGVDSTLKIQPAELGDSAMYLCASSWTSGTDTQYFGPGTRLTVL.